A single sample is the source of the 28 T cell receptor beta chains below, sequenced in a study of blood T cell repertoires in COVID-19. Clones were read by immunoSEQ multiplex PCR, and TCRdb kept only the in-frame ones, dropping some. The sample carries 400,000 to 500,000 clones, nearly 90% recorded once. The source material was PBMCs or T cells enriched from blood (not recorded which). The receptors come from a woman aged 18-29 years who had been exposed to COVID-19.

The chain's CDR3 is CATSDPSTSGGSLYNEQFF. CDR3 coding DNA: TGTGCCACCAGTGATCCCTCGACTAGCGGGGGGTCACTCTACAATGAGCAGTTCTTC. The V call is TRBV24-1, the J call TRBJ2-1, with 13 bases that match TRBD2. The V gene end was trimmed by 3 bases and the J gene end by 3 bases; junction bases not matched to a gene: 10. The CDR3 runs to 19 residues. From germline, CDR1 is KGHDR and CDR2 SFDVKD.

The chain joins TRBV10-1 to TRBJ2-1; D is perhaps TRBD1 (5 bases). From germline, CDR1 is WNHNN and CDR2 SYGVQD (reference sequence). This CDR3 contains 15 residues. The V end was cut by 0 bases, the J end by 7 bases, with 13 bases between. This CDR3 is CASSESSGYGNEQFF. Written as DNA, the CDR3 is TGCGCCAGCAGTGAGTCCTCAGGGTACGGGAATGAGCAGTTCTTC.

The chain joins TRBV7-2 to TRBJ1-4; D is unclear. This CDR3 is 13 amino acids long. Trimming took 5 bases from V and 7 from J, leaving 11 bases between them. Germline V gives CDR1 SGHTA, CDR2 FQGNSA. CDR3 coding DNA: TGTGCCAGCAGCCCCATTAACACTGAAAAACTGTTTTTT. It translates to CASSPINTEKLFF.

The chain recombines TRBV28 with TRBJ1-4; D may be TRBD1 (5 bases). The CDR3 is made up of 16 amino acids. Germline CDR1 MDHEN, CDR2 SYDVKM. V dropped 2 bases and J dropped 5 bases, with 15 bases sitting between them. The DNA of the CDR3 is TGTGCCAGCAGTTTAAGGGCGGCAGGGCTAAATGAAAAACTGTTTTTT. Amino acid sequence: CASSLRAAGLNEKLFF.

The chain has TRBV3-1 (or the pseudogene TRBV3-2) and TRBJ1-4; 8 bases agree with TRBD1. CDR1 LGHDT and CDR2 YNNKEL come from the germline V gene (reference sequence). With 2 bases clipped from V and 0 bases from J, the junction kept 5 bases outside the gene matches. The CDR3 runs to 17 residues. CDR3 sequence: CASSQKDRDTTNEKLFF. In nucleotides, the CDR3 is TGTGCCAGCAGCCAAAAGGACAGGGACACAACTAATGAAAAACTGTTTTTT.

CDR3 residues: CASSQAGQGLYGYTF. DNA for the CDR3: TGTGCCAGCAGCCAAGCCGGACAGGGCCTCTATGGCTACACCTTC. The chain is built from TRBV3-1 (or the pseudogene TRBV3-2) and TRBJ1-2, with 8 nucleotides matching TRBD1. V was pared by 1 base and J by 4 bases, with 5 bases of the junction left unmatched. Germline values: CDR1 LGHDT, CDR2 YNNKEL (reference sequence). CDR3 size: 15 residues.

V gene TRBV2 combines with J gene TRBJ2-7; 8 nucleotides agree with TRBD1. In germline, CDR1 is SNHLY, CDR2 FYNNEI. V was pared by 5 bases and J by 3 bases, with 9 bases of the junction left unmatched. The CDR3 length is 15 residues. CDR3 in DNA: TGTGCCAGCAGTCACAACGGGACAGGTTTCTACGAGCAGTACTTC. Translation gives CASSHNGTGFYEQYF.

V usage is TRBV28 and J usage is TRBJ1-2, with D perhaps matching TRBD1 (6 bases). The germline CDR1 and CDR2 sequences are MDHEN and SYDVKM. V was pared by 4 bases and J by 5 bases, with 26 bases between. The CDR3 totals 18 residues. The CDR3 coding sequence is TGTGCCAGCAGTTCCCCAACCACGACGGGGGGGCGCGGATATGGCTACACCTTC. It translates to CASSSPTTTGGRGYGYTF.

The chain has TRBV19 and TRBJ1-1; D is possibly TRBD1 (5 bases). The CDR3 runs to 14 residues. Germline-derived CDR1 and CDR2 are LNHDA and SQIVND (reference sequence). V shed 3 bases and J shed 3 bases, with 11 bases lying between them. In DNA, the CDR3 is TGTGCCAGTAGTATCGGGACTTACCACACTGAAGCTTTCTTT. It is translated as CASSIGTYHTEAFF.

The chain employs TRBV27 and TRBJ2-7, with 11 bases that match TRBD1. This CDR3 region has 17 residues. After removal of 6 bases from V and 2 bases from J, the junction contained 12 bases not matched to a gene. Germline loops: CDR1 MNHEY, CDR2 SMNVEV (reference sequence). CDR3: CASSLNVPGQGAYEQYF. In DNA form, the CDR3 reads TGTGCCAGCAGCTTAAATGTCCCGGGACAGGGGGCCTACGAGCAGTACTTC.

The chain has TRBV2 and TRBJ1-6; no reliable D call. V was shortened by 3 bases and J by 14 bases, with 14 bases between the two germline ends. The CDR3 consists of 13 residues. Germline V CDR1 and CDR2: SNHLY, FYNNEI. The CDR3 protein is CASSDRLRPALHF. The CDR3 DNA sequence: TGTGCCAGCAGTGACCGACTGCGTCCGGCCCTCCACTTT. The full variable domain, in which reference TRBV2 and TRBJ1-6 provide the parts outside the CDR3, is EPEVTQTPSHQVTQMGQEVILRCVPISNHLYFYWYRQILGQKVEFLVSFYNNEISEKSEIFDDQFSVERPDGSNFTLKIRSTKLEDSAMYFCASSDRLRPALHFGNGTRLTVT.

The CDR3 DNA sequence: TGCGCCAGCAGCCAAGATAGAGAGGGTTGGAACTATGGCTACACCTTC. This codes for CASSQDREGWNYGYTF. The chain couples TRBV4-3 to TRBJ1-2; no clear D gene. The CDR3 spans 16 residues. V was cut by 0 bases and J by 2 bases, with 13 bases left in between. CDR1 is LGHNA and CDR2 is YSLEER in the germline V gene.

The chain employs TRBV5-1 and TRBJ2-2; 8 positions match TRBD2. V lost 0 bases and J lost 1; bases outside the gene matches: 5. The CDR3 loop spans 17 amino acids. Per germline, CDR1 SGHRS and CDR2 YFSETQ. The CDR3 reads CASSLGGLAGNTGELFF. The CDR3, as DNA: TGCGCCAGCAGCTTGGGTGGACTAGCTGGGAACACCGGGGAGCTGTTTTTT. Looking up the rest from reference TRBV5-1 and TRBJ2-2 gives the full variable domain: KAGVTQTPRYLIKTRGQQVTLSCSPISGHRSVSWYQQTPGQGLQFLFEYFSETQRNKGNFPGRFSGRQFSNSRSEMNVSTLELGDSALYLCASSLGGLAGNTGELFFGEGSRLTVL.

The J gene is TRBJ1-1, the V gene TRBV19; unclear D gene. CDR1 and CDR2 from the germline V gene are LNHDA and SQIVND (reference sequence). CDR3 size: 14 residues. The V gene lost 4 bases and the J gene lost 8 bases, with 17 bases spanning the gap. This CDR3 reads CASSTRGGSTEAFF. The CDR3 nucleotides read TGTGCCAGTAGTACCCGGGGTGGGTCAACCGAAGCTTTCTTT.

The V and J genes are TRBV28 and TRBJ1-2, with TRBD1 matching 8 bases. With V trimmed by 6 bases and J by 4 bases, 7 bases remained unmatched. Germline-derived CDR1 and CDR2 are MDHEN and SYDVKM. The CDR3 loop spans 14 amino acids. The CDR3 reads CASRNTGGGYGYTF. CDR3 bases: TGTGCCAGCAGAAATACAGGGGGGGGCTATGGCTACACCTTC.

This chain joins TRBV10-3 and TRBJ2-1, with 10 bases aligning to TRBD2. V trimming: 6 bases; J trimming: 4 bases; junction bases outside the gene matches: 6. This CDR3 region has 15 residues. Germline CDR1 is ENHRY and CDR2 is SYGVKD. This chain's CDR3 is CAISQSGGVYNEQFF. Written as DNA, the CDR3 is TGTGCCATCAGCCAGAGCGGGGGGGTTTACAATGAGCAGTTCTTC.

The chain couples TRBV19 to TRBJ2-5; D is undetermined. V lost 2 bases and J lost 5, with 9 bases in between. The germline V gene has CDR1 LNHDA and CDR2 SQIVND (reference sequence). The CDR3 consists of 13 residues. This chain's CDR3 is CASSISSPETQYF. The CDR3 DNA sequence: TGTGCCAGTAGTATAAGTAGCCCGGAGACCCAGTACTTC.

The V gene is TRBV19, the J gene TRBJ1-5; D perhaps matches TRBD1 (6 bases). Germline V CDR1 and CDR2: LNHDA, SQIVND (reference sequence). Trimming removed 3 bases at V and 6 bases at J, with 12 bases between. CDR3 length: 14 amino acids. The CDR3 nucleotides read TGTGCCAGTAGTATCCGGGGGGGCGGTCAGCCCCAGCATTTT. It yields the protein CASSIRGGGQPQHF.

J is TRBJ1-2 and V is TRBV7-4; no firm D call. Germline V gives CDR1 SGHVT, CDR2 SQSDAQ. The CDR3 covers 15 residues. Between the trimmed V and J ends, which lost 0 bases and 6 bases, there was a span of 14 bases. CDR3 DNA: TGTGCCAGCAGCTTAGCACAGATTTCAATAGATGGCTACACCTTC. Protein: CASSLAQISIDGYTF.

The chain couples TRBV6-5 to TRBJ1-2; D may be TRBD1 (5 bases). The V gene lost 3 bases and the J gene lost 7 bases, with 12 bases spanning the gap. This CDR3 spans 13 amino acids. The germline gives CDR1 MNHEY, CDR2 SVGAGI. In nucleotides, the CDR3 is TGTGCCAGCAGTTATGACAGCTCGGGTGGCTACACCTTC. It is translated as CASSYDSSGGYTF.

J is TRBJ2-7 and V is TRBV7-8, with D perhaps TRBD2 (6 bases). V gave up 4 bases and J gave up 3 bases, with 16 bases separating them. Germline assignment: CDR1 SGHVS and CDR2 FQNEAQ. The CDR3 sequence is 15 residues long. The chain's CDR3 is CASSSLGGGGYEQYF. CDR3 DNA: TGTGCCAGCAGCTCCTTGGGGGGAGGAGGCTACGAGCAGTACTTC.

As DNA, the CDR3 is TGTGCCAGCAGTAATCCCCGGGTCACTGAAGCTTTCTTT. This translates into CASSNPRVTEAFF. This chain connects TRBV28 to TRBJ1-1; D is undetermined. Germline loops: CDR1 MDHEN, CDR2 SYDVKM. The CDR3 totals 13 residues. Trimming took 5 bases from V and 4 from J, leaving 11 bases between them.

This chain connects TRBV7-6 to TRBJ2-5, with D hard to call. The V end was cut by 4 bases, the J end by 0 bases, with 6 bases between. The CDR3 extends over 13 amino acids. Germline V gene data show CDR1 as SGHVS and CDR2 as FNYEAQ. The CDR3 here is CASSSSYQETQYF. Written as DNA, the CDR3 is TGTGCCAGCAGCTCCTCGTACCAAGAGACCCAGTACTTC. The variable domain in full, completed from reference TRBV7-6 and TRBJ2-5, reads GAGVSQSPRYKVTKRGQDVALRCDPISGHVSLYWYRQALGQGPEFLTYFNYEAQQDKSGLPNDRFSAERPEGSISTLTIQRTEQRDSAMYRCASSSSYQETQYFGPGTRLLVL.

This rearrangement joins TRBV19 to TRBJ2-7; D ambiguous. This CDR3 is 13 amino acids long. CDR1 and CDR2 from the germline V gene are LNHDA and SQIVND (reference sequence). Trimming shortened V by 2 bases and J by 6 bases, and 11 bases separated the two germline ends. This CDR3 reads CASSIFEFGEQYF. The DNA for the CDR3 is TGTGCCAGTAGTATATTTGAGTTTGGCGAGCAGTACTTC.

A single count supports this clone. CDR3 nucleotide sequence: TGTGCCAGCAGCTTAAATCTAGTTGGGACAGGAGACTACGAGCAGTACTTC. Translation gives CASSLNLVGTGDYEQYF. V and J are TRBV7-9 and TRBJ2-7; 8 bases are shared with TRBD1. The length of the CDR3 is 17 residues. V was pared by 2 bases and J by 3 bases, with 12 bases of the junction left unmatched. Germline V CDR1 and CDR2: SEHNR, FQNEAQ (reference sequence).

The V and J genes are TRBV28 and TRBJ1-2; D possibly corresponds to TRBD1 (5 bases). Germline lookup yields CDR1 MDHEN and CDR2 SYDVKM. Trimming cost V 2 bases and J 4 bases, with 23 bases left between them. There are 18 residues in the CDR3. CDR3 nucleotides: TGTGCCAGCAGTTTAGGGTATCTAGGGGCAGCACTTACCTATGGCTACACCTTC. Translated: CASSLGYLGAALTYGYTF.

In nucleotides, the CDR3 is TGTGCCAGCAGTGAAGGGACAGGGAGAAACTATGGCTACACCTTC. Translated, it gives CASSEGTGRNYGYTF. V gene TRBV2 combines with J gene TRBJ1-2; 8 bases are a match to TRBD1. The CDR3 is made up of 15 amino acids. The germline V gene encodes CDR1 SNHLY and CDR2 FYNNEI. Trimming took 1 base from V and 2 from J; bases not matched to a gene: 3.

This rearrangement joins TRBV18 to TRBJ1-2, with a tentative D call TRBD1 (6 bases). This CDR3 region has 15 residues. V gave up 6 bases and J gave up 3 bases, with 17 bases separating them. CDR1 is KGHSH, CDR2 LQKENI, per germline. CDR3 coding DNA: TGTGCCAGCTCGGCGCGGGGGCTCGACGACTATGGCTACACCTTC. Protein product: CASSARGLDDYGYTF. Based on the CDR3 plus reference TRBV18 and TRBJ1-2, the full variable domain is NAGVMQNPRHLVRRRGQEARLRCSPMKGHSHVYWYRQLPEEGLKFMVYLQKENIIDESGMPKERFSAEFPKEGPSILRIQQVVRGDSAAYFCASSARGLDDYGYTFGSGTRLTVV.